This passage covers 16 T cell receptor beta chains from one sample sequenced in a study of T cell repertoires in cytomegalovirus infection. TCRdb processed the reads anew with MiXCR; each CDR3 protein has one entry. In the table there are around 180,000 distinct CDR3 sequences, approximately 30% of which are singletons. The sequenced material came from PBMCs. These receptors originate from a human donor in good health (CMV status not recorded). Some clones in this sample may be carry-over from other donors' samples.

The rearrangement uses TRBV2 and TRBJ1-2; D call uncertain. The CDR3 loop spans 11 amino acids. In germline, CDR1 is SNHLY, CDR2 FYNNEI. V shed 3 bases and J shed 3 bases, with 2 bases lying between them. This chain's CDR3 is CASSEDYGYTF. The CDR3 DNA sequence: TGTGCCAGCAGTGAGGACTATGGCTACACCTTC.

The chain joins TRBV28 to TRBJ2-1; D might be TRBD1 (5 bases). The germline V and J ends were trimmed by 3 bases and 8 bases, with 14 bases remaining between them. CDR3 size: 14 residues. The germline CDR1 and CDR2 sequences are MDHEN and SYDVKM. CDR3 amino acids: CASSLEQVRYEQFF. In nucleotides, the CDR3 is TGTGCCAGCAGTTTGGAACAGGTTAGGTATGAGCAGTTCTTC. The variable domain in full, completed from reference TRBV28 and TRBJ2-1, reads DVKVTQSSRYLVKRTGEKVFLECVQDMDHENMFWYRQDPGLGLRLIYFSYDVKMKEKGDIPEGYSVSREKKERFSLILESASTNQTSMYLCASSLEQVRYEQFFGPGTRLTVL.

The table lists this clonotype with a few counts. This sequence joins TRBV20-1 and TRBJ2-1; D uncertain. The V gene lost 0 bases and the J gene lost 10 bases, with 10 bases spanning the gap. Germline V gene data show CDR1 as DFQATT and CDR2 as SNEGSKA (reference sequence). This CDR3 has 12 amino acids. CDR3 protein: CSARDDHLEQFF. DNA of the CDR3: TGCAGTGCTAGAGACGACCACCTGGAGCAGTTCTTC.

This clonotype was picked up many times. The rearrangement links TRBV11-2 to TRBJ1-4; D gene uncertain. V was trimmed by 2 bases and J by 10 bases, leaving 14 bases between them. This CDR3 contains 14 residues. Germline CDR1 is SGHAT and CDR2 is FQNNGV. The CDR3 here is CASSLRAHRRKLFF. In DNA form, the CDR3 reads TGTGCCAGCAGCTTAAGGGCTCACCGACGAAAACTGTTTTTT.

This rearrangement joins TRBV5-1 to TRBJ2-7; D remains ambiguous. The CDR3 runs to 14 residues. In germline, CDR1 is SGHRS, CDR2 YFSETQ. V lost 3 bases and J 3 bases, leaving 13 bases between the germline ends. CDR3 in amino acids: CASSSGSDVYEQYF. The CDR3 bases are TGCGCCAGCAGCTCGGGCTCGGATGTCTACGAGCAGTACTTC.

The gene calls are TRBV7-6 and TRBJ1-3; D remains unclear. From germline, CDR1 is SGHVS and CDR2 FNYEAQ. The CDR3 is made up of 13 amino acids. V was cut by 7 bases and J by 2 bases, with 9 bases left in between. The CDR3 region has the DNA TGTGCCAGCAATGGAGGCGCTGGAAACACCATATATTTT. Translating it yields CASNGGAGNTIYF. Full variable domain (rest looked up from reference TRBV7-6 and TRBJ1-3): GAGVSQSPRYKVTKRGQDVALRCDPISGHVSLYWYRQALGQGPEFLTYFNYEAQQDKSGLPNDRFSAERPEGSISTLTIQRTEQRDSAMYRCASNGGAGNTIYFGEGSWLTVV.

In this sample, this clonotype turned up a few times. The chain joins TRBV12-3 or TRBV12-4 to TRBJ2-2, with D perhaps matching TRBD1 (5 bases). The CDR3 length is 15 residues. Trimming removed 2 bases from V and 5 bases from J, with 12 bases in between. The CDR3 loop is CASSLNQGGTGELFF. The CDR3 DNA reads as TGTGCCAGCAGTTTAAATCAGGGTGGGACCGGGGAGCTGTTTTTT.

This chain connects TRBV7-9 to TRBJ2-1; 12 bases match TRBD2. With V trimmed by 5 bases and J by 13 bases, 9 bases remained unmatched. Germline CDR1 is SEHNR and CDR2 is FQNEAQ (reference sequence). The CDR3 is 14 amino acids. CDR3 nucleotides: TGTGCCAGCAGCCCACCTCTAGCGGGGGGGCACCAGTTCTTC. It translates to CASSPPLAGGHQFF.

V usage is TRBV6-5 and J usage is TRBJ1-2; 7 bases fit TRBD1. The trim removed 2 bases at V and 8 bases at J, leaving 2 bases unmatched. Germline values: CDR1 MNHEY, CDR2 SVGAGI. The CDR3 contains 12 residues. CDR3 DNA: TGTGCCAGCAGTTACAGAGGGGGCGGCTACACCTTC. Protein sequence: CASSYRGGGYTF.

Only a few counts were recorded for this clonotype. DNA of the CDR3: TGTGCCAGCAGCGCCGGTAGGAGCTACGAGCAGTACTTC. It translates to CASSAGRSYEQYF. This rearrangement joins TRBV2 to TRBJ2-7; D gene unclear. Germline lookup yields CDR1 SNHLY and CDR2 FYNNEI. The CDR3 sequence is 13 residues long. The V end lost 6 bases, the J end lost 3 bases, and 12 bases lay between the germline ends.

The chain employs TRBV4-3 and TRBJ1-4, with 7 bases lining up with TRBD1. The CDR3 is 14 amino acids. Germline CDR1 is LGHNA and CDR2 is YSLEER. With 1 base clipped from V and 8 bases from J, the junction kept 4 bases outside the gene matches. As DNA, the CDR3 is TGCGCCAGCAGCCAAGGATTGGGACAGGAAAAACTGTTTTTT. Its translation is CASSQGLGQEKLFF.

This clonotype was seen more than once but under ten times. This chain links TRBV2 with TRBJ2-7; 9 nucleotides align to TRBD1. Germline values: CDR1 SNHLY, CDR2 FYNNEI. The CDR3 loop spans 15 amino acids. V trimming: 6 bases; J trimming: 7 bases; junction bases outside the gene matches: 13. Here the CDR3 DNA reads TGTGCCAGCAGCACGGACAGGGGCGTGTTCGAGGAGCAGTACTTC. It specifies CASSTDRGVFEEQYF. The variable domain in full, with the rest retrieved from reference TRBV2 and TRBJ2-7, is EPEVTQTPSHQVTQMGQEVILRCVPISNHLYFYWYRQILGQKVEFLVSFYNNEISEKSEIFDDQFSVERPDGSNFTLKIRSTKLEDSAMYFCASSTDRGVFEEQYFGPGTRLTVT.

The DNA for the CDR3 is TGTGCCAGCTCCGGAGGAGCAGGGGATGGCTACACCTTC. This encodes CASSGGAGDGYTF. V is TRBV28 and J is TRBJ1-2, with a tentative D call TRBD1 (6 bases). The CDR3 has 13 amino acids. Germline V gene lookup returns CDR1 MDHEN and CDR2 SYDVKM. V lost 8 bases to trimming and J lost 6 bases, with 16 bases between them.

The chain carries TRBV20-1 and TRBJ1-1; 7 bases are shared with TRBD1. The length of the CDR3 is 16 residues. The germline CDR1 and CDR2 sequences are DFQATT and SNEGSKA (reference sequence). Trimming at V came to 1 base and at J to 0 bases, leaving 8 bases not matched to a gene. CDR3 residues: CSARVASGQVNTEAFF. The CDR3 region has the DNA TGCAGTGCTAGAGTAGCCTCAGGACAGGTGAACACTGAAGCTTTCTTT.

The CDR3 nucleotides are TGTGCCAGCAGTAAGCTCCGGGACAGTAATTCACCCCTCCACTTT. Its translation is CASSKLRDSNSPLHF. The chain carries TRBV2 and TRBJ1-6, with 7 bases identical to TRBD1. The junction had 7 bases not matched to a gene; V was cut back by 5 bases and J by 6 bases. In germline, CDR1 is SNHLY, CDR2 FYNNEI. This CDR3 region has 15 residues.

The chain links TRBV6-5 to TRBJ1-2; TRBD1 agrees at 10 bases. Per germline, CDR1 MNHEY and CDR2 SVGAGI. This CDR3 comprises 15 residues. The trim removed 5 bases at V and 2 bases at J, leaving 5 bases unmatched. The CDR3 reads CASSTPGQGNYGYTF. Here the CDR3 DNA reads TGTGCCAGCAGTACCCCGGGACAGGGGAACTATGGCTACACCTTC.